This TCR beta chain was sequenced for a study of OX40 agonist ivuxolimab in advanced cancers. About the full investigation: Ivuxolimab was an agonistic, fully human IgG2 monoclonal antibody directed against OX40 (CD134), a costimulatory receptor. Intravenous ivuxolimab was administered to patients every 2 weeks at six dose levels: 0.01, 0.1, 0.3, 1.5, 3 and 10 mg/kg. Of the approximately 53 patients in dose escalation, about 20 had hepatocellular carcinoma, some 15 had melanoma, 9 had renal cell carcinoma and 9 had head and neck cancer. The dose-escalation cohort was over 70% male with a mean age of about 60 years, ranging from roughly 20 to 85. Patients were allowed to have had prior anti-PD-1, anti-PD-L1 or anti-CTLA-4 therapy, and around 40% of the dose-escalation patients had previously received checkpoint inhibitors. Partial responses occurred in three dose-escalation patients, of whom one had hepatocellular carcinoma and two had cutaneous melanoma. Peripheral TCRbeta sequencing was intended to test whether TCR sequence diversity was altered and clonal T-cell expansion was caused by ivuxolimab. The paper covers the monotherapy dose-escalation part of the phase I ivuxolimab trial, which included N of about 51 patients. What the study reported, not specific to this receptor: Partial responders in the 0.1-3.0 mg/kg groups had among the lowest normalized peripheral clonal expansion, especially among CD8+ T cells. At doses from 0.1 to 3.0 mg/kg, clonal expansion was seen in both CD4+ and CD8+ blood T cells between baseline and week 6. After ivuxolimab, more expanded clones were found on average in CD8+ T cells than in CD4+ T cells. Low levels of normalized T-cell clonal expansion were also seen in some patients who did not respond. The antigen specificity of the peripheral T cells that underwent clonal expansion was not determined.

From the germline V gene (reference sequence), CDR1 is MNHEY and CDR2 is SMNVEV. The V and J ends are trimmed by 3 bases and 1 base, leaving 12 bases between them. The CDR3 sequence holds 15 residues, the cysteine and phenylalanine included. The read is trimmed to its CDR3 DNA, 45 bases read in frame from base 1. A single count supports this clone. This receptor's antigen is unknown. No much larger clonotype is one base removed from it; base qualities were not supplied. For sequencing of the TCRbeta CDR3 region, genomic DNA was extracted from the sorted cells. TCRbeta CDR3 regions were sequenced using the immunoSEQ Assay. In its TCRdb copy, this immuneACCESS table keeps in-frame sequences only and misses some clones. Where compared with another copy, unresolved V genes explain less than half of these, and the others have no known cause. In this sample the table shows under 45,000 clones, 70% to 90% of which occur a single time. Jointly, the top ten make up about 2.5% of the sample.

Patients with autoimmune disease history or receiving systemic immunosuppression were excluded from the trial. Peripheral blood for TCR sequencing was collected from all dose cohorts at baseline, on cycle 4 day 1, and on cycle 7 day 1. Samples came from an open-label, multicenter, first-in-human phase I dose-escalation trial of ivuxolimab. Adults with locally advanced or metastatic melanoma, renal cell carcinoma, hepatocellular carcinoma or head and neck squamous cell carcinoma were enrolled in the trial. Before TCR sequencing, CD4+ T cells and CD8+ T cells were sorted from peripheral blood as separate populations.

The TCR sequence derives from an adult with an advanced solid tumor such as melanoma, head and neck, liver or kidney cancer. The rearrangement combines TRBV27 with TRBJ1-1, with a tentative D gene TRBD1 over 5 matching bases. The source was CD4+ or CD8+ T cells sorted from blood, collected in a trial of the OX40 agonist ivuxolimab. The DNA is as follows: TGTGCCAGCAGTTTTGGCAGGGCCTCGAACACTGAAGCTTTCTTT. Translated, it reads CASSFGRASNTEAFF.